Listed below are T cell receptor beta chains from one sample, sequenced in a study of blood T cell repertoires in COVID-19. The assay was immunoSEQ multiplex PCR, and TCRdb's table has in-frame clones only and misses some. This sample has roughly 41,000 clones, with 85% to 90% found just once. The specimen was peripheral blood. The origin of the receptors is a human donor in a cohort sampled during active COVID-19. CDR3s include the opening cysteine and the closing phenylalanine or tryptophan. The order of the fields is D gene, clone size, V gene, J gene, CDR3 length, CDR3 DNA, CDR3 protein. The D gene is left open where the match is weak. The size of a clone is reported for some rows only, either as once, few or many, or as a class for expanded clones.

NA	NA	TRBV24-1	TRBJ2-7	14	TGTGCCACCAACCGGGACAAATCATCCTACGAGCAGTACTTC	CATNRDKSSYEQYF
NA	NA	TRBV2	TRBJ2-7	13	TGTGCCAGCAGTGAAGCGGGAGCGAGCGAGCAGTACTTC	CASSEAGASEQYF
TRBD2	NA	TRBV9	TRBJ2-2	16	TGTGCCAGCAGCACCGGGACTAGCGCCAACACCGGGGAGCTGTTTTTT	CASSTGTSANTGELFF
NA	NA	TRBV28	TRBJ1-1	14	TGTGCCAGCAGTGGGGTCCCACGGGGGGCTGAAGCTTTCTTT	CASSGVPRGAEAFF
TRBD2	NA	TRBV9	TRBJ2-1	15	TGTGCCAGCAGCTTTGGGACTACTTCCTACAATGAGCAGTTCTTC	CASSFGTTSYNEQFF
NA	NA	TRBV3-1/TRBV3-2	TRBJ2-3	14	TGTGCCAGCAGCCAAGATTTACTAGCAGATACGCAGTATTTT	CASSQDLLADTQYF
NA	once	TRBV15	TRBJ1-1	15	TGTGCCACCAGCAGAGATAAGGGGAACTTCCTTGAAGCTTTCTTT	CATSRDKGNFLEAFF
NA	NA	TRBV18	TRBJ1-6	15	TGTGCCAGCTCACCACCGGGGACACCGAATTCACCCCTCCACTTT	CASSPPGTPNSPLHF
NA	NA	TRBV18	TRBJ1-2	15	TGTGCCAGCTCTGAAGCGACAGGAGCTAACTATGGCTACACCTTC	CASSEATGANYGYTF
TRBD2	NA	TRBV7-3	TRBJ2-1	14	TGTGCCAGCAGTAGCGGGAGCTCCTACAATGAGCAGTTCTTC	CASSSGSSYNEQFF
TRBD1	NA	TRBV7-3	TRBJ1-2	12	TGTGCCAGCAGCTTTGACAGGGGGCGCGTCACCTTC	CASSFDRGRVTF
NA	few	TRBV19	TRBJ2-7	11	TGTGCCAGTAGTATTAGGGGAGAGCAGTACTTC	CASSIRGEQYF
NA	few	TRBV19	TRBJ1-6	15	TGTGCCAGTGCCCCGACCGGGGGGCTTAATTCACCCCTCCACTTT	CASAPTGGLNSPLHF
TRBD2	NA	TRBV27	TRBJ2-7	13	TGTGCCAGCAGTTTTGGGACTATGAACGAGCAGTACTTC	CASSFGTMNEQYF
TRBD1	medium-sized	TRBV7-2	TRBJ1-6	16	TGTGCCAGCAGCTCGTACCCCGGGACAGCCGTATCGACCCTCCACTTT	CASSSYPGTAVSTLHF
NA	NA	TRBV19	TRBJ1-1	13	TGTGCCAGTATTCCCCGAGGGTACACTGAAGCTTTCTTT	CASIPRGYTEAFF
TRBD2	once	TRBV19	TRBJ2-7	15	TGTGCCAGTAGTACAGCGGGAGGTTCTTCCTACGAGCAGTACTTC	CASSTAGGSSYEQYF
TRBD1	NA	TRBV10-3	TRBJ1-1	16	TGTGCCATCAGTTCAGGGGGCGAGTTCCATTGGACTGAAGCTTTCTTT	CAISSGGEFHWTEAFF
TRBD2	NA	TRBV9	TRBJ2-3	15	TGTGCCAGCAGCGTAGAACCGCTAGCGGCAGATACGCAGTATTTT	CASSVEPLAADTQYF
NA	NA	TRBV24-1	TRBJ1-4	19	TGTGCCACCAGTGATTTGGACAGCCGCCCCGAAACAACTAATGAAAAACTGTTTTTT	CATSDLDSRPETTNEKLFF
TRBD2	NA	TRBV7-2	TRBJ2-7	15	TGTGCCAGCAGCTTAGGAACTAGCGGGAGATCTACGCAGTACTTC	CASSLGTSGRSTQYF
NA	NA	TRBV18	TRBJ1-2	15	TGTGCCAGCTCACCTGGTCAGGTACCTGGCTATGGCTACACCTTC	CASSPGQVPGYGYTF
TRBD2	NA	TRBV10-3	TRBJ2-5	17	TGTGCCATCAGTGAACCTCCCGGCGGGAGGGCCGAAGAGACCCAGTACTTC	CAISEPPGGRAEETQYF
TRBD2	NA	TRBV5-4	TRBJ2-1	16	TGTGCCAGCAACACGGGGGGAGGGCGTGAGTACAATGAGCAGTTCTTC	CASNTGGGREYNEQFF
TRBD1	NA	TRBV5-4	TRBJ2-2	14	TGTGCCAGCAGCTTAGACAGGGGTAGCGGGGAGCTGTTTTTT	CASSLDRGSGELFF
NA	NA	TRBV10-1	TRBJ2-7	12	TGCGCCAGCAGTGGACGAGGATACGAGCAGTACTTC	CASSGRGYEQYF
NA	NA	TRBV10-3	TRBJ2-3	18	TGTGCCTCCCAAGAGGGCAGGGGGGATAAGAGGGGAACAGATACGCAGTATTTT	CASQEGRGDKRGTDTQYF
TRBD1	medium-sized	TRBV6-4	TRBJ2-6	14	TGTGCCAGCAGTACAGGGGATGGGGCCAACGTCCTGACTTTC	CASSTGDGANVLTF
NA	once	TRBV19	TRBJ1-5	15	TGTGCCAGTACCCCCGAGGGGGGGAAGAATCAGCCCCAGCATTTT	CASTPEGGKNQPQHF
NA	NA	TRBV4-2	TRBJ2-7	15	TGTGCCAGCAGCCAAGATCTTGGGGAGTCGGGCGAGCAGTACTTC	CASSQDLGESGEQYF
NA	NA	TRBV24-1	TRBJ1-2	14	TGTGCCACCAGTGAAGACAGCGCTAACTATGGCTACACCTTC	CATSEDSANYGYTF
NA	NA	TRBV24-1	TRBJ1-5	12	TGTGCCACCAGTAGGGGTGATCAGCCCCAGCATTTT	CATSRGDQPQHF
NA	NA	TRBV20-1	TRBJ2-3	11	TGTTGTCTATCTAGCACAGATACGCAGTATTTT	CCLSSTDTQYF
NA	NA	TRBV29-1	TRBJ2-1	13	TGCAGCGTTGTAGTTCGTCTTACCAATGAGCAGTTCTTC	CSVVVRLTNEQFF
NA	NA	TRBV12-3/TRBV12-4	TRBJ1-5	13	TGTGCCAGCTCTCGGGGATACAATCAGCCCCAGCATTTT	CASSRGYNQPQHF
TRBD2	NA	TRBV5-1	TRBJ2-7	15	TGCGCCAGCAGCTTGGGACTAGCGGGAGTGTACGAGCAGTACTTC	CASSLGLAGVYEQYF
NA	NA	TRBV18	TRBJ2-1	17	TGTGCCAGCTCACCTAACGTCAGGGATACCAGATACAATGAGCAGTTCTTC	CASSPNVRDTRYNEQFF
NA	NA	TRBV27	TRBJ2-7	12	TGTGCCAGCAGTTCGGACACCTACGAGCAGTACTTC	CASSSDTYEQYF
TRBD2	NA	TRBV20-1	TRBJ2-7	15	TGCAGTGCTAGTCAGACCGGACTAGCGGGAGTCGAGCAGTACTTC	CSASQTGLAGVEQYF
TRBD2	NA	TRBV13	TRBJ2-5	17	TGTGCCAGCAGCTTAGGACTAGCGGGAGGGCCCGGGGAGACCCAGTACTTC	CASSLGLAGGPGETQYF
NA	NA	TRBV10-1	TRBJ1-5	17	TGCGCCAGCACCGTCGAGAACCGGGACACTAGCAATCAGCCCCAGCATTTT	CASTVENRDTSNQPQHF
TRBD1	NA	TRBV6-5	TRBJ2-7	16	TGTGCCAGCAGTTACGCCTCGGGACAGGGGCACCACGAGCAGTACTTC	CASSYASGQGHHEQYF
TRBD1	NA	TRBV7-9	TRBJ1-5	16	TGTGCCAGCAGCTTATCCGACAGGGGGGGTTATGAGCCCCAGCATTTT	CASSLSDRGGYEPQHF
NA	NA	TRBV30	TRBJ2-7	11	TGTGCCTGGACAGACACCTACGAGCAGTACTTC	CAWTDTYEQYF
TRBD2	NA	TRBV28	TRBJ2-7	14	TGTGCCAGCAGTCTAGCGGGAGGATCCTACGAGCAGTACTTC	CASSLAGGSYEQYF
TRBD1	NA	TRBV4-1	TRBJ1-1	15	TGCGCCAGCAGCCAAATGACAGGGGGAAACACTGAAGCTTTCTTT	CASSQMTGGNTEAFF
NA	NA	TRBV19	TRBJ2-5	13	TGTGCCAGTAGTAGAGGGAGTTTTGAGACCCAGTACTTC	CASSRGSFETQYF
TRBD1	NA	TRBV27	TRBJ1-5	14	TGTGCCAGCAGTCCTCGACAGGGGGGACAGCCCCAGCATTTT	CASSPRQGGQPQHF
NA	NA	TRBV18	TRBJ1-2	14	TGTGCCAGCTCACCCTTCGGGACGGGGGAAGGCTACACCTTC	CASSPFGTGEGYTF
NA	NA	TRBV6-5	TRBJ1-4	11	TGTGCCAGCAGTTACCGTGAAAAACTGTTTTTT	CASSYREKLFF
NA	NA	TRBV6-5	TRBJ1-5	13	TGTGCCACATCTATGGCGGGGGATCAGCCCCAGCATTTT	CATSMAGDQPQHF
NA	NA	TRBV6-5	TRBJ2-7	14	TGTGCCAGCAGTTACTCCGGGGATAACTACGAGCAGTACTTC	CASSYSGDNYEQYF
NA	NA	TRBV5-1	TRBJ2-2	17	TGCGCCAGCAGAACGAAGGTGGCTAGCGTTAACACCGGGGAGCTGTTTTTT	CASRTKVASVNTGELFF
TRBD2	NA	TRBV5-1	TRBJ2-5	14	TGCGCCAGCAGCTTCGGACCGGGGGGGGAGACCCAGTACTTC	CASSFGPGGETQYF
NA	NA	TRBV19	TRBJ1-5	14	TGTGCCAGTAGTAGCAGGGTGTCCAATCAGCCCCAGCATTTT	CASSSRVSNQPQHF
TRBD2	NA	TRBV9	TRBJ2-7	14	TGTGCCAGCAGCGAGAGCGGGAGGGCCCACGAGCAGTACTTC	CASSESGRAHEQYF